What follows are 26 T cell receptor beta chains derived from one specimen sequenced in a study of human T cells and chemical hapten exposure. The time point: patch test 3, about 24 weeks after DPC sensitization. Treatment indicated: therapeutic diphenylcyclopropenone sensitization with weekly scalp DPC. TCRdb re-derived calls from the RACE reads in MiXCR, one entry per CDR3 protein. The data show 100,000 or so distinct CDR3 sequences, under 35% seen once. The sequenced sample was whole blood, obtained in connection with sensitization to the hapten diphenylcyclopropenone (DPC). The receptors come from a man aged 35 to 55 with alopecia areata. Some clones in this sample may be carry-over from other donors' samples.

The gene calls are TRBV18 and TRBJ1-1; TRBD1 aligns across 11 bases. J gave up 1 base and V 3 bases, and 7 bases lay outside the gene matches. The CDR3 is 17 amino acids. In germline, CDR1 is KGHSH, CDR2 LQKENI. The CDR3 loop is CASSPPTGQGGNTEAFF. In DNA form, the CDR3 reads TGTGCCAGCTCACCCCCTACGGGACAGGGGGGGAACACTGAAGCTTTCTTT.

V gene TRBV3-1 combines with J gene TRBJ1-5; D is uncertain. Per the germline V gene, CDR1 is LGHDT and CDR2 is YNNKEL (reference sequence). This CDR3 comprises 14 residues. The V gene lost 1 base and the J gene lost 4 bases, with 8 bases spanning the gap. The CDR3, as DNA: TGTGCCAGCAGCCAAGCGGCGGTTAATCAGCCCCAGCATTTT. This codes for CASSQAAVNQPQHF.

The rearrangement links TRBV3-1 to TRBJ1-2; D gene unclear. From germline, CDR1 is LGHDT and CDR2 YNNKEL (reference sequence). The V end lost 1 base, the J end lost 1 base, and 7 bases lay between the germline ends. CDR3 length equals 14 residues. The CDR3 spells CASSQVDVNYGYTF. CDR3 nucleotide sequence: TGTGCCAGCAGCCAAGTTGACGTTAACTATGGCTACACCTTC.

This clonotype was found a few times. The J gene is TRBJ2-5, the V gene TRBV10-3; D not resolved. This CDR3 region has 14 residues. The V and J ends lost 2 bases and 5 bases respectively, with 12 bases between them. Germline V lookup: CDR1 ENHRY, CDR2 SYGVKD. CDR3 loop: CAISEDTEVETQYF. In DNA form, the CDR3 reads TGTGCCATCAGTGAGGATACTGAGGTGGAGACCCAGTACTTC.

The CDR3 region is CASSSLRDGYYDEQFF. In DNA, the CDR3 is TGCGCCAGCAGCTCTCTCCGGGACGGCTATTACGATGAGCAGTTCTTC. V gene TRBV5-1 combines with J gene TRBJ2-1; TRBD1 or TRBD2 may be the D gene (5 bases each). CDR1 and CDR2 (germline): SGHRS, YFSETQ. The CDR3 contains 16 residues. V was cut by 3 bases and J by 8 bases, with 21 bases left in between. The full variable domain, rest sourced from reference TRBV5-1 and TRBJ2-1, is KAGVTQTPRYLIKTRGQQVTLSCSPISGHRSVSWYQQTPGQGLQFLFEYFSETQRNKGNFPGRFSGRQFSNSRSEMNVSTLELGDSALYLCASSSLRDGYYDEQFFGPGTRLTVL.

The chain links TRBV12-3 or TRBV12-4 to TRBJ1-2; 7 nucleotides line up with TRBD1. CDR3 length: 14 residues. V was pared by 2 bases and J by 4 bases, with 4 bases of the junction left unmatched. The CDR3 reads CASSLRQGTYGYTF. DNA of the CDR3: TGTGCCAGCAGTTTACGACAGGGAACCTATGGCTACACCTTC.

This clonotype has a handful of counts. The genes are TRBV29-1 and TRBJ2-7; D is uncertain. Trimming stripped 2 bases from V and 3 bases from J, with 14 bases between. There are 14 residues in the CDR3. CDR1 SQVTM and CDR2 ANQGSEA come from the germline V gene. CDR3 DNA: TGCAGCGTTGAAATCGGCCTTAGTGACTACGAGCAGTACTTC. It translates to CSVEIGLSDYEQYF.

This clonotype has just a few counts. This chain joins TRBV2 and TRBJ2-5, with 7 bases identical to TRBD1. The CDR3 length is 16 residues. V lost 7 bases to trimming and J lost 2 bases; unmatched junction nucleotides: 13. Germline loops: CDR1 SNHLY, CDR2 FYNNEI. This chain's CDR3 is CASTPQTGLLQETQYF. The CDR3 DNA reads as TGTGCCAGCACCCCACAGACAGGGCTACTACAAGAGACCCAGTACTTC.

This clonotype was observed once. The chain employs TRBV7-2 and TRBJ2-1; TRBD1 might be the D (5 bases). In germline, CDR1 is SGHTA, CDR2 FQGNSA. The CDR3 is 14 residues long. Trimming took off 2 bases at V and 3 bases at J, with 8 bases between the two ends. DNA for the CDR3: TGTGCCAGCAGCTTACAGGGTTTCTACAATGAGCAGTTCTTC. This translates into CASSLQGFYNEQFF.

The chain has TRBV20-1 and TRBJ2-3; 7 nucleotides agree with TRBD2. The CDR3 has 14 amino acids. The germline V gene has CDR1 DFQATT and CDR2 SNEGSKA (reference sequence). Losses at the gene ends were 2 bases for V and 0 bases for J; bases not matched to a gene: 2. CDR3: CSARILASTDTQYF. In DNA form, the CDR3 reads TGCAGTGCTAGAATACTAGCGAGCACAGATACGCAGTATTTT.

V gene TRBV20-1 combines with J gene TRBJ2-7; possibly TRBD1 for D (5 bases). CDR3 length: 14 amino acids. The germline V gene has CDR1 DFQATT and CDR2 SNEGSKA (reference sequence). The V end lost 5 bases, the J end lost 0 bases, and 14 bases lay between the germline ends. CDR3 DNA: TGCAGTGCTGTGGGGCACTCGAGCTCCTACGAGCAGTACTTC. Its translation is CSAVGHSSSYEQYF.

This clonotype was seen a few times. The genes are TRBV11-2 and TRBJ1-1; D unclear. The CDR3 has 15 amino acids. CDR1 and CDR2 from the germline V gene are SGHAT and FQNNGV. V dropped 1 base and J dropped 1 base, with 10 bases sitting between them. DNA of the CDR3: TGTGCCAGCAGCTTAGCCCCGACACCGAACACTGAAGCTTTCTTT. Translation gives CASSLAPTPNTEAFF.

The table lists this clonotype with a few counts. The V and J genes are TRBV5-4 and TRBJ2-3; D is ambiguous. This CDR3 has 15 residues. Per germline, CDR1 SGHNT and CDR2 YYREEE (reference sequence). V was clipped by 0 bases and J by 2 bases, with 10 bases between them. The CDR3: CASSLVGRITDTQYF. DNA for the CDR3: TGTGCCAGCAGCTTGGTTGGGCGAATCACAGATACGCAGTATTTT. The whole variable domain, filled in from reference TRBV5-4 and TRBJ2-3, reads ETGVTQSPTHLIKTRGQQVTLRCSSQSGHNTVSWYQQALGQGPQFIFQYYREEENGRGNFPPRFSGLQFPNYSSELNVNALELDDSALYLCASSLVGRITDTQYFGPGTRLTVL.

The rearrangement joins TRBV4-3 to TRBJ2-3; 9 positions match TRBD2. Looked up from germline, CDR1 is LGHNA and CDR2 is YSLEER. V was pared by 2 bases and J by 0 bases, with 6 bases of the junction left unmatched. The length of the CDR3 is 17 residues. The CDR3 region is CASSQSGTSLSTDTQYF. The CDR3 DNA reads TGCGCCAGCAGCCAATCCGGGACTAGCCTTAGCACAGATACGCAGTATTTT.

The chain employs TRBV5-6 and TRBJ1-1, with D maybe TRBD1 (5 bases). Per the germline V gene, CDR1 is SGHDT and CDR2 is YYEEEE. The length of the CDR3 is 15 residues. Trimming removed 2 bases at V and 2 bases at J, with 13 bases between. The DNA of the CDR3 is TGTGCCAGCAGCTTACTACAGGTGCTTAACACTGAAGCTTTCTTT. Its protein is CASSLLQVLNTEAFF.

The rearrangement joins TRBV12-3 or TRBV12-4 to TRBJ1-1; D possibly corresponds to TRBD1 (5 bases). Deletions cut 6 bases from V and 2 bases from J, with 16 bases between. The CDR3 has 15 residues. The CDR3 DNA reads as TGTGCCAGCAGCTCCACAGGAAATCTCAACACTGAAGCTTTCTTT. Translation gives CASSSTGNLNTEAFF.

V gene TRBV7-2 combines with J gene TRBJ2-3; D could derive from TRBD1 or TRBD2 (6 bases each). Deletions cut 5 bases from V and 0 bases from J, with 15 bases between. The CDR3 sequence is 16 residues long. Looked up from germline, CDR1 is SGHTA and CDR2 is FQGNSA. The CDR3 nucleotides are TGTGCCAGCAGCCCGGGGGCGGGTATTAGCACAGATACGCAGTATTTT. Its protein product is CASSPGAGISTDTQYF.

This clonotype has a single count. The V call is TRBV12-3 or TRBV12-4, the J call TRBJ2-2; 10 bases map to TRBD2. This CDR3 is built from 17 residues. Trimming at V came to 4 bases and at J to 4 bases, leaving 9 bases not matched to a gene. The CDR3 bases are TGTGCCAGCAGTTCCACAGCGGGAGGGTTAAGCACCGGGGAGCTGTTTTTT. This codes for CASSSTAGGLSTGELFF.

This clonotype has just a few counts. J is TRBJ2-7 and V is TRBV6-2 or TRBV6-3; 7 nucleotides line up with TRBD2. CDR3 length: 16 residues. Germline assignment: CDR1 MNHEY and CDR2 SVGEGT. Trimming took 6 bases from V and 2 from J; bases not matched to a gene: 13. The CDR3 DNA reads TGTGCCAGCAGACCTCTTGGTAGCGGGCCCGCCTACGAGCAGTACGTC. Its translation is CASRPLGSGPAYEQYV.

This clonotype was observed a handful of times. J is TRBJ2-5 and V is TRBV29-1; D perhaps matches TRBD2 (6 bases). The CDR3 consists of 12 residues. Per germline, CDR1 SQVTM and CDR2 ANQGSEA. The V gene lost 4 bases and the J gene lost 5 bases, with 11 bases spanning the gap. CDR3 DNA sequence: TGCAGCGTTGCCAGCGCGGGGGAGACCCAGTACTTC. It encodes CSVASAGETQYF.

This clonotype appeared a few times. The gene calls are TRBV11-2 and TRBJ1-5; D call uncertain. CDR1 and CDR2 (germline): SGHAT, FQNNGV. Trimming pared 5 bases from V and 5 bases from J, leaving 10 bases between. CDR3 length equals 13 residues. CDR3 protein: CASSPAGYQPQHF. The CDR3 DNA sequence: TGTGCCAGCAGCCCTGCGGGGTATCAGCCCCAGCATTTT.

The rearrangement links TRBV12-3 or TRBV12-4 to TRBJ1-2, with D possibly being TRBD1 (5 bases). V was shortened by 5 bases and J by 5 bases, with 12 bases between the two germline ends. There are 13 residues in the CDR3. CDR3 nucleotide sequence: TGTGCCAGCAGTCCAGGGACGGTATATGGCTACACCTTC. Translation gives CASSPGTVYGYTF.

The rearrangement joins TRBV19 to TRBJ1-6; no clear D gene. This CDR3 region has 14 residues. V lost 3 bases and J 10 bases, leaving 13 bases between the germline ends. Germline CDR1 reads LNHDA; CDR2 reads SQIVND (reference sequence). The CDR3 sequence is CASSIRQQGSPLHF. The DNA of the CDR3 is TGTGCCAGTAGTATCCGACAACAAGGCTCACCCCTCCACTTT. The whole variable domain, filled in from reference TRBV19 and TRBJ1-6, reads DGGITQSPKYLFRKEGQNVTLSCEQNLNHDAMYWYRQDPGQGLRLIYYSQIVNDFQKGDIAEGYSVSREKKESFPLTVTSAQKNPTAFYLCASSIRQQGSPLHFGNGTRLTVT.

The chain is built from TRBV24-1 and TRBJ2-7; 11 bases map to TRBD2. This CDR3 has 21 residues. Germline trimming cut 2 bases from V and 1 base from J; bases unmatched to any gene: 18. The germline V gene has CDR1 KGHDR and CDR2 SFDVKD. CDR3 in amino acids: CATSDSAYGSGRARGSYEQYV. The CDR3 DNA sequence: TGTGCCACCAGTGATTCGGCCTACGGTAGCGGGAGGGCCAGGGGGTCCTACGAGCAGTACGTC.

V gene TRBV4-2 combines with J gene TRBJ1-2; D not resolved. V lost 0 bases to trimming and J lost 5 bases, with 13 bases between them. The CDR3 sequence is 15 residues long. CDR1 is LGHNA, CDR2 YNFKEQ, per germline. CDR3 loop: CASSQDFRGSYGYTF. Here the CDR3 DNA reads TGTGCCAGCAGCCAAGATTTTCGAGGGTCTTATGGCTACACCTTC.

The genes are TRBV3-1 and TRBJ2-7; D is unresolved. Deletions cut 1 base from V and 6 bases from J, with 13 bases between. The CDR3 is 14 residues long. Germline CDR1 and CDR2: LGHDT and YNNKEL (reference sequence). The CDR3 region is CASSQGSGSGEQYV. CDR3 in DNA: TGTGCCAGCAGCCAAGGATCTGGGTCCGGCGAGCAGTACGTC.